This entry lists 5 T cell receptor beta chains sequenced from one sample in a study of CD8 T cells in ankylosing spondylitis. General study findings and limits: For ankylosing spondylitis blood, a TCR beta motif of 8 or 9 highly homologous variants appeared characteristic.

In TCRdb, the 5' RACE reads were re-called with MiXCR into one record per CDR3 protein. Here the sample spans about 540,000 distinct CDR3 sequences, 9.5% to 15% being singletons. No cognate antigen is known for these TCRs. Sequencing was carried out using blood, either unsorted or a sorted T cell fraction (not recorded which). The receptors originated from a male donor with ankylosing spondylitis.

This clonotype showed up just a few times. V and J are TRBV19 and TRBJ1-5, with TRBD1 as a possible D gene (6 bases). CDR1 and CDR2 from the germline V gene are LNHDA and SQIVND (reference sequence). With 4 bases removed from V and 0 bases from J, the gap between germline ends came to 10 bases. The CDR3 has 15 residues. The CDR3 region has the DNA TGTGCCAGTAGTACCCGGACAGATAGCAATCAGCCCCAGCATTTT. Translation gives CASSTRTDSNQPQHF.

The chain couples TRBV20-1 to TRBJ1-4; 10 bases are shared with TRBD1. Germline V gene sequence: CDR1 DFQATT, CDR2 SNEGSKA (reference sequence). The CDR3 consists of 14 residues. The junction had 8 bases not matched to a gene; V was cut back by 5 bases and J by 8 bases. CDR3 bases: TGCAGTGCTGTTAAGGACAGGGGGTCCGAAAAACTGTTTTTT. Its translation is CSAVKDRGSEKLFF.

This chain uses TRBV6-1 with TRBJ2-2; TRBD2 matches 10 bases. There are 16 residues in the CDR3. The germline V gene has CDR1 MNHNS and CDR2 SASEGT. After removal of 6 bases from V and 4 bases from J, the junction contained 8 bases not matched to a gene. CDR3 amino acids: CASRPPGLASTGELFF. As DNA, the CDR3 is TGTGCCAGCAGGCCCCCGGGACTAGCGTCCACCGGGGAGCTGTTTTTT.

This clonotype has a count of ten or more. This rearrangement joins TRBV2 to TRBJ2-7; 11 bases agree with TRBD2. Germline lookup yields CDR1 SNHLY and CDR2 FYNNEI. The CDR3 consists of 14 residues. Trimming at V came to 8 bases and at J to 5 bases, leaving 8 bases not matched to a gene. The CDR3 nucleotides read TGTGCCAGCGGTACACTAGCGGGAGATCACGAGCAGTACTTC. This encodes CASGTLAGDHEQYF.

This clonotype was seen ten or more times. The genes are TRBV29-1 and TRBJ2-1; D unresolved. The CDR3 covers 13 residues. Germline CDR1 and CDR2: SQVTM and ANQGSEA. Trimming stripped 2 bases from V and 7 bases from J, with 12 bases between. The CDR3 here is CSVETQKGNEQFF. The DNA of the CDR3 is TGCAGCGTTGAAACACAGAAAGGGAATGAGCAGTTCTTC.